This note documents a single TCR beta chain sequence. The antigen remains undetermined. The CDR3 has 14 amino acids. CDR1 and CDR2 (germline): LNHDA, SQIVND (reference sequence). The germline V and J ends were trimmed by 1 base and 3 bases, with 9 bases remaining between them. This sample is drawn from a study of T-cell memory formation after mild COVID-19. About the study: TCR clusters mostly belonged to single donors.

cDNA libraries for TCR alpha and TCR beta, carrying sample barcodes and UMIs, came from 5'RACE with constant-segment primers. TCRdb re-called the 5' RACE reads with MiXCR, one entry per CDR3 protein. In the table there are 250,000 to 400,000 distinct CDR3 sequences, about 13% of which are singletons. Study-level points and caveats: Among clones contracting day 15 to 85, CD4/CD8 was balanced, whereas later expanders leaned CD4+.

The receptor was derived from a man younger than 30 who had mild COVID-19 (a few samples of this study predate the infection). Cell type and time point are not known. Sequenced sample: PBMCs or a T cell subset sorted from them (not recorded which). The chain has TRBV19 and TRBJ1-2, with no clear D. The CDR3: CASSIGNRDYGYTF. The CDR3 DNA reads TGTGCCAGTAGTATAGGTAACCGGGACTATGGCTACACCTTC.